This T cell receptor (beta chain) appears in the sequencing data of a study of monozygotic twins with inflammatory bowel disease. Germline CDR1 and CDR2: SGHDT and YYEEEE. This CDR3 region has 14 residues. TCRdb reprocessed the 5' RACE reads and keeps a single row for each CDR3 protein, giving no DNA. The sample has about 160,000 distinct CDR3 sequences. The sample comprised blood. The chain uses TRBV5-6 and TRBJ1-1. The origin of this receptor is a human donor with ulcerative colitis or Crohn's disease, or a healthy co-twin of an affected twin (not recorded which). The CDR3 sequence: CASSLWQANTEAFF. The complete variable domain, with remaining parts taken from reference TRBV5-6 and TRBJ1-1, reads DAGVTQSPTHLIKTRGQQVTLRCSPKSGHDTVSWYQQALGQGPQFIFQYYEEEERQRGNFPDRFSGHQFPNYSSELNVNALLLGDSALYLCASSLWQANTEAFFGQGTRLTVV.